These 15 T cell receptor beta chains were all obtained from the same sample, sequenced in a study of T cell repertoires in ileal Crohn's disease. The repertoire was sequenced with immunoSEQ multiplex PCR; TCRdb's copy has only in-frame clones and lacks some. The sample has some 4,200 clones, roughly 65% seen once; the top ten hold around 16%. Sequenced input: ileal tissue. The source is an adult with Crohn's disease.

The V call is TRBV11-2, the J call TRBJ2-7, with D unclear. The length of the CDR3 is 12 residues. The ends were cut back, 1 base at V and 9 bases at J, with 10 bases in the middle. Germline loops: CDR1 SGHAT, CDR2 FQNNGV. CDR3 DNA sequence: TGTGCCAGCAGCTTAGGCCCCTTAGTGCAGTACTTC. Protein: CASSLGPLVQYF.

This chain links TRBV7-2 with TRBJ2-3; 7 bases agree with TRBD2. Germline lookup yields CDR1 SGHTA and CDR2 FQGNSA. The junction had 11 bases not matched to a gene; V was cut back by 6 bases and J by 2 bases. This CDR3 contains 16 residues. The CDR3 bases are TGTGCCAGCAGTCCGCGGGGGAGAGCCGCCACAGATACGCAGTATTTT. The encoded protein is CASSPRGRAATDTQYF.

The chain combines TRBV7-2 with TRBJ2-3; 7 nucleotides match TRBD1. CDR1 is SGHTA and CDR2 is FQGNSA in the germline V gene. After removal of 5 bases from V and 1 base from J, the junction contained 9 bases not matched to a gene. CDR3 length equals 16 residues. This CDR3 reads CASSTRTGLRTDTQYF. CDR3 DNA sequence: TGTGCCAGCAGCACCCGGACAGGTTTACGCACAGATACGCAGTATTTT.

V usage is TRBV11-2 and J usage is TRBJ2-7; the match to TRBD1 covers 9 bases. J gave up 1 base and V 4 bases, and 8 bases lay outside the gene matches. CDR1 SGHAT and CDR2 FQNNGV come from the germline V gene. The CDR3 contains 16 residues. CDR3 in amino acids: CASSYFPGQGSYEQYF. DNA for the CDR3: TGTGCCAGCAGCTATTTTCCGGGACAGGGTTCCTACGAGCAGTACTTC.

The chain carries TRBV5-4 and TRBJ2-2; D not resolved. V shed 2 bases and J shed 2 bases, with 7 bases lying between them. In germline, CDR1 is SGHNT, CDR2 YYREEE (reference sequence). The CDR3 extends over 14 amino acids. The CDR3, as DNA: TGTGCCAGCAGCTTTCGTCTAAACACCGGGGAGCTGTTTTTT. Its translation: CASSFRLNTGELFF.

This clone came up a few times. The junction shows a germline mismatch at one end, possibly a read error. V is TRBV27 and J is TRBJ2-7, with 10 bases matching TRBD1. Looked up from germline, CDR1 is MNHEY and CDR2 is SMNVEV (reference sequence). The CDR3 is 12 amino acids. The CDR3 protein is CASSYRDRGLIF. For the CDR3, the DNA is TGTGCCAGCAGTTACCGGGACAGGGGACTGATATTC.

V usage is TRBV19 and J usage is TRBJ2-7; 8 positions match TRBD1. The CDR3 covers 15 residues. J gave up 3 bases and V 1 base, and 5 bases lay outside the gene matches. Germline lookup yields CDR1 LNHDA and CDR2 SQIVND (reference sequence). The CDR3 protein is CASSIGGTGGYEQYF. Here the CDR3 DNA reads TGTGCCAGTAGTATAGGGGGGACAGGTGGCTACGAGCAGTACTTC.

The J gene is TRBJ1-1, the V gene TRBV7-6, with 10 positions matching TRBD1. Germline V gene sequence: CDR1 SGHVS, CDR2 FNYEAQ. There are 15 residues in the CDR3. The junction had 6 bases not matched to a gene; V was cut back by 3 bases and J by 5 bases. CDR3 loop: CASSLGTGAGTEAFF. As DNA, the CDR3 is TGTGCCAGCAGCTTGGGGACAGGGGCCGGGACTGAAGCTTTCTTT.

V is TRBV21-1 and J is TRBJ2-7; the D call TRBD2 from the table was never checked on the DNA. TRBV21-1 is listed as a pseudogene. The CDR3 extends over 11 amino acids. The CDR3 sequence is CASSKRRQQYF. The CDR3 DNA reads as TGTGCCAGCAGCAAACGGAGGCAGCAGTACTTC.

The chain recombines TRBV4-3 with TRBJ1-2, with D maybe TRBD1 (5 bases). The V end lost 1 base, the J end lost 4 bases, and 19 bases lay between the germline ends. This CDR3 has 17 amino acids. Germline-derived CDR1 and CDR2 are LGHNA and YSLEER. The CDR3 sequence: CASSQGRQWTYPYGYTF. The CDR3 DNA reads TGCGCCAGCAGCCAAGGAAGACAGTGGACCTACCCCTATGGCTACACCTTC.

This chain uses TRBV30 with TRBJ2-1; D is perhaps TRBD2 (7 bases). Trimming pared 4 bases from V and 9 bases from J, leaving 16 bases between. Per the germline V gene, CDR1 is GTSNPN and CDR2 is SVGIG (reference sequence). The CDR3 extends over 13 amino acids. CDR3 nucleotides: TGTGCCTGGAACGCTGGGGGGGCCGGTGAGCAGTTCTTC. Translated, it gives CAWNAGGAGEQFF.

The chain has TRBV18 and TRBJ1-2; D is unresolved. V was cut by 1 base and J by 6 bases, with 21 bases left in between. The CDR3 is 17 amino acids. Looked up from germline, CDR1 is KGHSH and CDR2 is LQKENI. CDR3 nucleotides: TGTGCCAGCTCACCACTAGGAAGCACTCGAGGCACCGATGGCTACACCTTC. Translation gives CASSPLGSTRGTDGYTF.

The chain employs TRBV6-5 and TRBJ2-7; tentatively, D is TRBD1 (6 bases). Germline CDR1 and CDR2: MNHEY and SVGAGI. The CDR3 is 13 residues long. Between the trimmed V and J ends, which lost 6 bases and 4 bases, there was a span of 13 bases. Here the CDR3 reads CASSQVRGYEQYF. The CDR3 DNA follows: TGTGCCAGCAGCCAAGTCAGGGGTTACGAGCAGTACTTC.

This clone appeared a few times. The chain employs TRBV29-1 and TRBJ1-1; 7 bases map to TRBD1. CDR3 length: 12 residues. Looked up from germline, CDR1 is SQVTM and CDR2 is ANQGSEA. V dropped 6 bases and J dropped 3; count of bases not matched to a gene: 4. The CDR3 nucleotides are TGCAGCGTCGAAACAGGGGACACTGAAGCTTTCTTT. Protein product: CSVETGDTEAFF.

V and J are TRBV6-5 and TRBJ1-1, with D maybe TRBD1 (5 bases). The CDR3 loop spans 14 amino acids. V was cut by 6 bases and J by 1 base, with 12 bases left in between. The germline V gene encodes CDR1 MNHEY and CDR2 SVGAGI. CDR3 amino acids: CASRLREANTEAFF. The CDR3 nucleotides are TGTGCCAGCAGGCTCAGGGAAGCGAACACTGAAGCTTTCTTT.